Below, one T cell receptor (beta chain) is given with its context. This entry belongs to a study of cytomegalovirus exposure and HLA in healthy donors. Use of 60 Vbeta and 13 Jbeta primers characterized the PCR. TCRdb's copy holds only in-frame clones and misses some; the assay was immunoSEQ multiplex PCR. Of approximately 77,000 clones listed, roughly 82% are singletons. CDR3 length equals 16 residues. The ends lost 4 bases at V and 7 bases at J; junction bases unmatched: 11. Germline V gene sequence: CDR1 SGHTA, CDR2 FQGTGA. This chain uses TRBV7-3 with TRBJ2-3; 10 bases match TRBD2. The sequence derives from a male donor in good health and CMV-seropositive. The sequenced material came from PBMCs. The CDR3 here is CASSSGVAGGQNTQYF. The DNA of the CDR3 is TGTGCCAGCAGCTCCGGTGTAGCGGGGGGCCAAAATACGCAGTATTTT.